This is a list of T cell receptor beta chains from one sample in a study of blood T cell repertoires in COVID-19. Here immunoSEQ multiplex PCR was the method, and the copy in TCRdb shows in-frame clones only, minus some. The sample records some 29,000 clones, about 90% being singletons. Material: peripheral blood. These receptors all stem from a human donor in a cohort sampled during active COVID-19. Each CDR3 is given with its conserved first and last residue. The order of the fields is V gene, clone size, CDR3 length, J gene, D gene, CDR3 protein, CDR3 DNA. A D gene is named only where the DNA matches it firmly. Clone size appears in some rows only: once, few, many, or a class for an expanded clone.

>TRBV15|-|15|TRBJ2-5|-
CATSRATNYQETQYF
TGTGCCACCAGCAGAGCTACGAACTACCAAGAGACCCAGTACTTC
>TRBV4-1|-|18|TRBJ2-2|TRBD2
CASSQVGAREGDTGELFF
TGCGCCAGCAGCCAAGTAGGGGCGAGGGAGGGTGACACCGGGGAGCTGTTTTTT
>TRBV29-1|-|14|TRBJ2-3|TRBD2
CSAVLAGETDTQYF
TGCAGCGCCGTACTAGCGGGGGAGACAGATACGCAGTATTTT
>TRBV14|-|15|TRBJ1-4|TRBD1
CASSQTGGTNEKLFF
TGTGCCAGCAGCCAAACAGGGGGCACTAATGAAAAACTGTTTTTT
>TRBV2|-|13|TRBJ1-1|TRBD1
CASTGELGQSAFF
TGTGCCAGCACCGGAGAGTTGGGACAGAGCGCTTTCTTT
>TRBV13|once|15|TRBJ2-1|-
CASSSTGSSYNEQFF
TGTGCCAGCAGCTCTACAGGGAGCTCCTACAATGAGCAGTTCTTC
>TRBV4-2|few|15|TRBJ1-2|TRBD1
CASSPGQGLSYGYTF
TGTGCCAGCAGCCCTGGACAGGGATTGTCCTATGGCTACACCTTC
>TRBV19|-|16|TRBJ2-7|-
CASSKSAGQASYEQYF
TGTGCCAGTAGTAAATCAGCGGGACAGGCTTCCTACGAGCAGTACTTC
>TRBV5-1|-|14|TRBJ2-7|-
CASKGAGVGYEQYF
TGCGCCAGCAAGGGAGCGGGCGTAGGCTACGAGCAGTACTTC
>TRBV9|-|15|TRBJ2-1|TRBD1
CASSLSGGPNNEQFF
TGTGCCAGCAGTCTCTCAGGGGGCCCTAACAATGAGCAGTTCTTC
>TRBV7-9|-|15|TRBJ2-7|TRBD1
CASSLDGTGAYEQYF
TGTGCCAGCAGCTTAGACGGGACAGGGGCCTACGAGCAGTACTTC
>TRBV7-2|-|15|TRBJ2-1|TRBD1
CASSLRQGAMDEQFF
TGTGCCAGCAGCCTTAGACAGGGGGCTATGGATGAGCAGTTCTTC
>TRBV18|-|12|TRBJ2-7|-
CASSAASYEQYF
TGTGCCAGCTCGGCAGCTAGCTACGAGCAGTACTTC
>TRBV18|-|14|TRBJ1-5|-
CASSPLGGNQPQHF
TGTGCCAGCTCACCCCTCGGGGGCAATCAGCCCCAGCATTTT
>TRBV11-2|-|16|TRBJ2-5|TRBD2
CASSLEGTSAQETQYF
TGTGCCAGCAGCTTAGAAGGGACTAGCGCCCAAGAGACCCAGTACTTC
>TRBV19|-|15|TRBJ2-7|-
CASSSERGAAYEQYF
TGTGCCAGTAGTAGCGAAAGGGGCGCCGCCTACGAGCAGTACTTC
>TRBV27|-|16|TRBJ2-3|TRBD2
CASSLILAGGTDTQYF
TGTGCCAGCAGCCTAATCCTAGCGGGGGGCACAGATACGCAGTATTTT
>TRBV30|-|12|TRBJ2-5|-
CAWSHNQETQYF
TGTGCCTGGAGTCACAACCAAGAGACCCAGTACTTC
>TRBV15|-|15|TRBJ2-3|TRBD1
CATSRSQGVGDTQYF
TGTGCCACCAGCAGATCCCAGGGGGTTGGTGATACGCAGTATTTT
>TRBV5-4|-|14|TRBJ1-1|-
CASSRDIRNTEAFF
TGTGCCAGCAGCCGGGACATCCGGAACACTGAAGCTTTCTTT
>TRBV11-1|-|12|TRBJ1-1|-
CASSLRDTEAFF
TGTGCCAGCAGCCTTCGGGACACTGAAGCTTTCTTT
>TRBV19|-|15|TRBJ2-2|TRBD1
CASTSDRAITGELFF
TGTGCCAGTACTTCCGACAGGGCGATCACCGGGGAGCTGTTTTTT
>TRBV16|-|13|TRBJ1-1|-
CASSRGQNTEAFF
TGTGCCAGCAGCCGAGGACAAAACACTGAAGCTTTCTTT
>TRBV18|-|15|TRBJ2-3|-
CASSTLGLSTDTQYF
TGTGCCAGCTCAACCCTGGGGCTTAGCACAGATACGCAGTATTTT
>TRBV5-4|-|15|TRBJ2-2|-
CASSDRTANTGELFF
TGTGCCAGCAGTGATAGGACAGCGAACACCGGGGAGCTGTTTTTT
>TRBV11-2|-|17|TRBJ2-1|TRBD2
CASSLGAGGPSYNEQFF
TGTGCCAGCAGCTTAGGGGCGGGGGGACCCTCCTACAATGAGCAGTTCTTC
>TRBV7-8|-|16|TRBJ2-2|-
CASSYLAAANTGELFF
TGTGCCAGCAGCTACCTGGCGGCGGCGAACACCGGGGAGCTGTTTTTT
>TRBV3-1/TRBV3-2|once|12|TRBJ2-2|-
CASSPRTGELFF
TGTGCCAGCAGCCCCAGGACCGGGGAGCTGTTTTTT
>TRBV4-1|few|14|TRBJ2-3|-
CASSQVDSTDTQYF
TGCGCCAGCAGCCAAGTTGACTCCACAGATACGCAGTATTTT
>TRBV5-8|-|15|TRBJ2-6|-
CASSLLSSGANVLTF
TGTGCCAGCAGCTTGCTCAGTTCTGGGGCCAACGTCCTGACTTTC
>TRBV5-4|-|16|TRBJ2-1|TRBD2
CASSGGLAGALGEQFF
TGTGCCAGCAGCGGGGGACTAGCGGGGGCCCTCGGGGAGCAGTTCTTC
>TRBV5-1|-|14|TRBJ2-7|TRBD2
CASSDILARGEQYF
TGCGCCAGCAGCGACATACTAGCGAGGGGCGAGCAGTACTTC
>TRBV27|-|18|TRBJ1-3|-
CASSLPTVPPVGGNTIYF
TGTGCCAGCAGTTTACCGACAGTTCCCCCGGTGGGTGGAAACACCATATATTTT
>TRBV7-9|-|14|TRBJ2-5|TRBD2
CASSLALAGQTQYF
TGTGCCAGCAGCTTAGCACTAGCGGGTCAGACCCAGTACTTC
>TRBV30|-|12|TRBJ1-3|-
CAWSAQGNTIYF
TGTGCCTGGAGTGCACAAGGAAACACCATATATTTT
>TRBV5-1|-|14|TRBJ1-1|-
CASSLGSRNTEAFF
TGCGCCAGCAGCTTGGGAAGTAGGAACACTGAAGCTTTCTTT
>TRBV4-3|-|16|TRBJ1-1|-
CASSQALVTGNTEAFF
TGCGCCAGCAGCCAGGCCCTTGTGACAGGGAACACTGAAGCTTTCTTT
>TRBV6-1|-|13|TRBJ2-7|TRBD1
CASSENRGYEQYF
TGTGCCAGCAGTGAAAACAGGGGGTACGAGCAGTACTTC
>TRBV2|once|14|TRBJ2-7|-
CASSERGGSYEQYF
TGTGCCAGCAGTGAAAGGGGGGGCTCCTACGAGCAGTACTTC
>TRBV6-2/TRBV6-3|-|16|TRBJ2-5|TRBD2
CASSSTSGGAGETQYF
TGTGCCAGCAGTTCGACTAGCGGGGGGGCCGGGGAGACCCAGTACTTC
>TRBV19|-|14|TRBJ1-1|-
CASSRAVMNTEAFF
TGTGCCAGTAGTAGGGCAGTAATGAACACTGAAGCTTTCTTT
>TRBV29-1|-|12|TRBJ1-4|-
CSAGGENEKLFF
TGCAGCGCCGGCGGGGAGAATGAAAAACTGTTTTTT
>TRBV24-1|-|12|TRBJ1-1|-
CATDFINTEAFF
TGTGCCACAGACTTTATAAACACTGAAGCTTTCTTT
>TRBV7-2|-|15|TRBJ2-2|-
CASRVDPGNTGELFF
TGTGCCAGCAGAGTAGACCCAGGGAACACCGGGGAGCTGTTTTTT
>TRBV28|-|15|TRBJ1-6|TRBD1
CASKRTGPDNSPLHF
TGTGCCAGCAAGAGGACAGGGCCTGATAATTCACCCCTCCACTTT
>TRBV7-9|-|15|TRBJ2-1|TRBD2
CASSPAGGPYNEQFF
TGTGCCAGCAGCCCAGCGGGGGGGCCCTACAATGAGCAGTTCTTC
>TRBV18|-|13|TRBJ2-7|-
CASSLGASREQYF
TGTGCCAGCTCACTTGGGGCATCCAGGGAGCAGTACTTC
>TRBV6-2/TRBV6-3|-|13|TRBJ1-2|TRBD1
CASSAGQDYGYTF
TGTGCCAGCAGTGCGGGACAGGACTATGGCTACACCTTC
>TRBV6-5|-|14|TRBJ2-7|-
CASSNDRSSYEQYF
TGTGCCAGCAGTAACGACAGGAGCTCCTACGAGCAGTACTTC
>TRBV27|few|14|TRBJ2-2|-
CASSLQINTGELFF
TGTGCCAGCAGTTTACAGATTAACACCGGGGAGCTGTTTTTT
>TRBV6-2/TRBV6-3|-|13|TRBJ2-3|-
CASSLRQADTQYF
TGTGCCAGCAGTTTAAGACAGGCAGATACGCAGTATTTT
>TRBV19|-|11|TRBJ2-5|-
CASSMAETQYF
TGTGCCAGTAGTATGGCCGAGACCCAGTACTTC
>TRBV29-1|-|12|TRBJ1-2|TRBD1
CSVQGAQDGYTF
TGCAGCGTCCAGGGGGCGCAAGATGGCTACACCTTC
>TRBV5-6|once|15|TRBJ2-3|TRBD2
CASSFSAGGQGVQYF
TGTGCCAGCAGCTTCTCTGCGGGGGGCCAGGGAGTCCAGTATTTT
>TRBV9|-|15|TRBJ1-4|TRBD1
CASSVGTGGVEELFF
TGTGCCAGCAGCGTCGGAACAGGGGGCGTCGAGGAACTGTTTTTT
>TRBV3-1/TRBV3-2|-|16|TRBJ2-6|-
CASSQAVFSGANVLTF
TGTGCCAGCAGCCAGGCAGTATTTTCTGGGGCCAACGTCCTGACTTTC